Presented here are 27 T cell receptor beta chains from one specimen sequenced in a study of blood T cell repertoires in COVID-19. Libraries were prepared by immunoSEQ multiplex PCR; TCRdb keeps only in-frame clonotypes and omits some of them. The data hold approximately 140,000 clones, with more than 75% observed a single time. Sequenced material: peripheral blood. These TCRs come from a man in his 70s with acute or convalescent COVID-19.

This clone was seen a handful of times. The CDR3 reads CASSQGPPGSYEQYF. The CDR3, as DNA: TGCGCCAGCAGCCAAGGGCCCCCCGGGTCCTACGAGCAGTACTTC. The gene calls are TRBV4-1 and TRBJ2-7, with D hard to call. In germline, CDR1 is MGHRA, CDR2 YSYEKL. The CDR3 has 15 amino acids. With 1 base removed from V and 1 base from J, the gap between germline ends came to 11 bases.

The count of this clone is one. The rearrangement joins TRBV2 to TRBJ1-2, with 8 bases lining up with TRBD1. This CDR3 spans 12 amino acids. From germline, CDR1 is SNHLY and CDR2 FYNNEI. J gave up 5 bases and V 6 bases, and 2 bases lay outside the gene matches. The CDR3 loop reads CASSRTGYGYTF. The CDR3 nucleotides read TGTGCCAGCAGCAGGACAGGGTATGGCTACACCTTC.

The chain uses TRBV24-1 and TRBJ2-1, with TRBD2 matching over 13 bases. Trimming cost V 2 bases and J 9 bases; bases outside gene matches: 6. CDR1 is KGHDR, CDR2 SFDVKD, per germline. There are 16 residues in the CDR3. CDR3 in amino acids: CATSDSGLAGDTEQFF. CDR3 coding DNA: TGTGCCACCAGTGATTCCGGACTAGCGGGAGACACTGAGCAGTTCTTC.

V usage is TRBV5-8 and J usage is TRBJ1-1; D is perhaps TRBD1 (5 bases). Germline CDR1 is SGHTS and CDR2 is YDEGEE. The CDR3 runs to 14 residues. V was shortened by 4 bases and J by 2 bases, with 12 bases between the two germline ends. Here the CDR3 reads CASSLDTSNTEAFF. The CDR3 coding sequence is TGTGCCAGCAGCCTGGACACCTCTAACACTGAAGCTTTCTTT.

This chain joins TRBV6-1 and TRBJ2-5; D is undetermined. CDR1 is MNHNS, CDR2 SASEGT, per germline. Trimming shortened V by 1 base and J by 5 bases, and 14 bases separated the two germline ends. The CDR3 covers 15 residues. For the CDR3, the DNA is TGTGCCAGCAGTGAAGAAGCGAGAGACTGGGAGACCCAGTACTTC. It encodes CASSEEARDWETQYF.

This clone turned up a few times. The gene calls are TRBV28 and TRBJ2-2; D unclear. Germline V gene data show CDR1 as MDHEN and CDR2 as SYDVKM. V lost 7 bases and J lost 0, with 6 bases in between. The CDR3 sequence is 13 residues long. CDR3 residues: CASTVANTGELFF. CDR3 sequence (DNA): TGTGCCAGCACCGTTGCGAACACCGGGGAGCTGTTTTTT.

V and J are TRBV4-1 and TRBJ1-5; 7 positions match TRBD1. CDR1 MGHRA and CDR2 YSYEKL come from the germline V gene. This CDR3 comprises 15 residues. V gave up 2 bases and J gave up 6 bases; unmatched junction bases: 7. Here the CDR3 reads CASSQFQGVSQPQHF. CDR3 nucleotide sequence: TGCGCCAGCAGCCAATTTCAGGGGGTTAGTCAGCCCCAGCATTTT.

The CDR3 here is CSAQGSYGYTF. CDR3 bases: TGCAGTGCCCAGGGTAGTTATGGCTACACCTTC. V usage is TRBV20-1 and J usage is TRBJ1-2; possibly TRBD1 for D (5 bases). The CDR3 is made up of 11 amino acids. Trimming cost V 6 bases and J 5 bases, with 10 bases left between them. From germline, CDR1 is DFQATT and CDR2 SNEGSKA (reference sequence).

The V call is TRBV3-1 (or the pseudogene TRBV3-2), the J call TRBJ1-5; D unresolved. V was pared by 3 bases and J by 4 bases, with 16 bases between. The CDR3 runs 16 residues. Germline V gene data show CDR1 as LGHDT and CDR2 as YNNKEL (reference sequence). The CDR3 reads CASSHRGLGDNQPQHF. CDR3 DNA sequence: TGTGCCAGCAGCCACCGCGGGCTCGGGGATAATCAGCCCCAGCATTTT.

This chain connects TRBV2 to TRBJ2-1; 8 bases line up with TRBD1. Germline V gene sequence: CDR1 SNHLY, CDR2 FYNNEI. Germline trimming cut 6 bases from V and 9 bases from J; bases unmatched to any gene: 10. CDR3 length: 14 amino acids. CDR3 nucleotide sequence: TGTGCCAGCAGCACTGGACAGGGAAGGGGTGAGCAGTTCTTC. Translated: CASSTGQGRGEQFF.

Notes on this clone: The sample has other DNA sequences that encode this CDR3 too. The chain combines TRBV7-9 with TRBJ1-6, with D hard to call. The CDR3 consists of 15 residues. V dropped 0 bases and J dropped 9 bases, with 12 bases sitting between them. Germline V gene data show CDR1 as SEHNR and CDR2 as FQNEAQ (reference sequence). CDR3 protein: CASSLALGEGSPLHF. DNA of the CDR3: TGTGCCAGCAGCTTAGCGCTCGGGGAGGGTTCACCCCTCCACTTT.

A single count supports this clone. The chain couples TRBV2 to TRBJ2-7; perhaps TRBD1 as D (7 bases). Germline V CDR1 and CDR2: SNHLY, FYNNEI. The CDR3 is 13 amino acids. Trimming took 7 bases from V and 4 from J, leaving 14 bases between them. For the CDR3, the DNA is TGTGCCAGCAAACGGGGGACAGAGTACGAGCAGTACTTC. Translated: CASKRGTEYEQYF. Drawing the rest from reference TRBV2 and TRBJ2-7, the complete variable domain is EPEVTQTPSHQVTQMGQEVILRCVPISNHLYFYWYRQILGQKVEFLVSFYNNEISEKSEIFDDQFSVERPDGSNFTLKIRSTKLEDSAMYFCASKRGTEYEQYFGPGTRLTVT.

V is TRBV4-1 and J is TRBJ2-3, with TRBD2 as a possible D gene (6 bases). Between the trimmed V and J ends, which lost 7 bases and 2 bases, there was a span of 22 bases. Germline values: CDR1 MGHRA, CDR2 YSYEKL. The length of the CDR3 is 17 residues. The CDR3 coding sequence is TGCGCCAGCAAGGAGGAGGTGTCTAGCGTAAACACAGATACGCAGTATTTT. This gives the protein CASKEEVSSVNTDTQYF.

The rearrangement uses TRBV30 and TRBJ1-1; D unresolved. Germline CDR1 GTSNPN, CDR2 SVGIG (reference sequence). The V gene lost 3 bases and the J gene lost 5 bases, with 10 bases spanning the gap. The CDR3 loop spans 12 amino acids. The CDR3 loop reads CAWSATITEAFF. The CDR3 DNA follows: TGTGCCTGGAGCGCGACAATAACTGAAGCTTTCTTT.

This clone is a singleton in its sample. A read error is possible here, since a much larger clone lies one base away. The chain combines TRBV3-1 (or the pseudogene TRBV3-2) with TRBJ2-2, with a possible D match to TRBD2 (5 bases). Trimming shortened V by 1 base and J by 4 bases, and 7 bases separated the two germline ends. The V gene's germline CDR1 is LGHDT and CDR2 YNNKEL (reference sequence). CDR3 length: 14 residues. The CDR3 bases are TGTGCCAGCAGCCAAGGAGGGATCACCGGGGAGCTGTTTTTT. As protein: CASSQGGITGELFF.

The chain carries TRBV11-2 and TRBJ1-3; D is possibly TRBD1 (6 bases). The germline V gene encodes CDR1 SGHAT and CDR2 FQNNGV. The CDR3 is made up of 19 amino acids. Between the trimmed V and J ends, which lost 5 bases and 0 bases, there was a span of 23 bases. The CDR3 protein is CASSGWGRDKVNSGNTIYF. The CDR3 bases are TGTGCCAGCAGCGGGTGGGGTCGGGACAAAGTTAACTCTGGAAACACCATATATTTT.

Concerning this clone: Additional DNA sequences in this sample encode the identical CDR3. The genes are TRBV6-5 and TRBJ1-2, with a possible D match to TRBD1 (5 bases). V was shortened by 6 bases and J by 2 bases, with 10 bases between the two germline ends. The CDR3 extends over 13 amino acids. The germline V gene encodes CDR1 MNHEY and CDR2 SVGAGI. In DNA, the CDR3 is TGTGCCAGCAGCCCACAGGAGAACTATGGCTACACCTTC. It yields the protein CASSPQENYGYTF.

This clone is a singleton in its sample. This sample also contains other DNA sequences that code for the same CDR3. This chain connects TRBV11-2 to TRBJ2-1, with D maybe TRBD1 (5 bases). The CDR3 has 13 residues. Germline CDR1 SGHAT, CDR2 FQNNGV. The V end lost 3 bases, the J end lost 5 bases, and 8 bases lay between the germline ends. In nucleotides, the CDR3 is TGTGCCAGCAGCTTGGGGCGGAACAATGAGCAGTTCTTC. This encodes CASSLGRNNEQFF.

The rearrangement links TRBV7-2 to TRBJ2-7; D gene ambiguous. The V gene lost 1 base and the J gene lost 4 bases, with 14 bases spanning the gap. The CDR3 runs 15 residues. The germline V gene encodes CDR1 SGHTA and CDR2 FQGNSA. As DNA, the CDR3 is TGTGCCAGCAGCTTAGTACGCCAACAATTTTACGAGCAGTACTTC. As protein: CASSLVRQQFYEQYF.

This clone was detected only a few times. The V and J genes are TRBV4-2 and TRBJ1-2; D remains ambiguous. The CDR3 runs 14 residues. Trimming took 0 bases from V and 1 from J, leaving 6 bases between them. Looked up from germline, CDR1 is LGHNA and CDR2 is YNFKEQ. DNA of the CDR3: TGTGCCAGCAGCCAAGAGGCCAGTAACTATGGCTACACCTTC. It encodes CASSQEASNYGYTF.

The chain has TRBV20-1 and TRBJ2-3; 9 bases map to TRBD1. CDR1 is DFQATT and CDR2 is SNEGSKA in the germline V gene (reference sequence). With V trimmed by 3 bases and J by 0 bases, 4 bases remained unmatched. The CDR3 runs to 15 residues. For the CDR3, the DNA is TGCAGTGCTAGTGATGGGACAGGGAGCACAGATACGCAGTATTTT. Protein: CSASDGTGSTDTQYF.

The chain couples TRBV3-1 (or the pseudogene TRBV3-2) to TRBJ2-5; D might be TRBD2 (6 bases). CDR1 LGHDT and CDR2 YNNKEL come from the germline V gene (reference sequence). The CDR3 runs to 14 residues. V lost 2 bases and J lost 3, with 10 bases in between. The CDR3 nucleotides are TGTGCCAGCAGCCAATTGGGCGGGAAAGAGACCCAGTACTTC. Amino acids: CASSQLGGKETQYF.

V gene TRBV14 combines with J gene TRBJ1-4; 8 bases line up with TRBD1. Germline CDR1 reads SGHDN; CDR2 reads FVKESK. The CDR3 is 14 residues long. V dropped 5 bases and J dropped 6; count of bases not matched to a gene: 5. This chain's CDR3 is CASSSLDRDEKLFF. CDR3 coding DNA: TGTGCCAGCAGCTCTTTGGACAGGGATGAAAAACTGTTTTTT.

CDR3 region: CASRDRGSRTGELFF. CDR3 nucleotides: TGTGCCAGCAGGGACAGGGGGTCGCGAACCGGGGAGCTGTTTTTT. This rearrangement joins TRBV28 to TRBJ2-2, with 10 bases identical to TRBD1. The CDR3 consists of 15 residues. The germline V gene has CDR1 MDHEN and CDR2 SYDVKM. V was pared by 6 bases and J by 5 bases, with 6 bases of the junction left unmatched.

A single count supports this clone. The chain joins TRBV5-1 to TRBJ2-5; 11 bases fit TRBD2. This CDR3 spans 16 amino acids. The V segment lost 4 bases and the J segment 2 bases; nucleotides outside the gene matches: 7. Germline CDR1 SGHRS, CDR2 YFSETQ. CDR3 coding DNA: TGCGCCAGCAGCGCGACAGGGACTAGCGGACAAGAGACCCAGTACTTC. Residues: CASSATGTSGQETQYF.

The J gene is TRBJ1-6, the V gene TRBV19; TRBD1 is a possible D gene (5 bases). V gave up 4 bases and J gave up 6 bases, with 13 bases separating them. The CDR3 is made up of 15 amino acids. The germline gives CDR1 LNHDA, CDR2 SQIVND (reference sequence). In nucleotides, the CDR3 is TGTGCCAGTAGTACATCCCACCAGGGTAATTCACCCCTCCACTTT. Protein product: CASSTSHQGNSPLHF.

The V call is TRBV20-1, the J call TRBJ2-1, with no clear D. CDR3 length: 11 residues. The germline CDR1 and CDR2 sequences are DFQATT and SNEGSKA (reference sequence). Trimming took 0 bases from V and 7 from J, leaving 4 bases between them. The CDR3 bases are TGCAGTGCTAGAGATATAAATGAGCAGTTCTTC. Translating gives CSARDINEQFF.